This paragraph covers one T cell receptor beta chain sequence. Antigen specificity is unknown. CDR3 length: 14 residues. Per the germline V gene, CDR1 is SQVTM and CDR2 is ANQGSEA. V was shortened by 0 bases and J by 6 bases, with 14 bases between the two germline ends. The data were obtained in a study of identical twins. Broader study findings: Models predicted less out-of-frame TCR alpha sharing in monozygotic twins than was found.

TCRdb processed the 5' RACE reads anew with MiXCR; each CDR3 protein has one entry. The sample lists hundreds of thousands of distinct CDR3 sequences, less than 10% seen once, with 0.98% in the top ten. The same sample was also used in a study of yellow fever vaccine responses in identical twins. From that second work: Twins' vaccine T cell response reportedly gave the appearance of partial convergence and partial personalization.

This chain connects TRBV29-1 to TRBJ1-2, with D perhaps matching TRBD1 (6 bases). The sequencing input was PBMCs. This TCR came from a woman between 18 and 29 years old in good health. CDR3 coding DNA: TGCAGCGTTGAAGAACTAGCGGGGGGCGATGGCTACACCTTC. This gives the protein CSVEELAGGDGYTF.